This paragraph reports one TCR beta chain. Under the authors' procedure: Reference gene primer amplification gave estimated nucleated cell counts. Here immunoSEQ multiplex PCR was the method, and the copy in TCRdb shows in-frame clones only, minus some. V and J calls and clone size follow that table, whereas D and trimming were derived from the DNA. The sample holds about 56,000 clones, approximately 81% seen once. This sample was included in a study of blood T cell repertoires in COVID-19. CDR1 is MNHEY, CDR2 SMNVEV, per germline (reference sequence). Trimming shortened V by 6 bases and J by 7 bases, and 18 bases separated the two germline ends. This CDR3 has 14 residues.

The sequenced material came from peripheral blood. This TCR derives from a woman aged 80 or over with acute or convalescent COVID-19. The chain joins TRBV27 to TRBJ1-2; TRBD1 is a possible D gene (6 bases). The CDR3 reads CASRLHYDRSGYTF. The CDR3, as DNA: TGTGCCAGCAGACTACATTACGACAGGAGTGGCTACACCTTC.